In this sample, the clone carrying this T cell receptor beta chain turned up once. Its matching antigen is unknown. The data were taken from a study of T cell responses to AZD1222 COVID-19 vaccine. Findings and caveats of the study: Vaccine-associated CD4 TCRs ranged over spike, dominating at 160-218 and 743-854. Clonal diversity was possibly underestimated, and white British individuals and females predominated among donors. Just a handful of people given AZD1222 tested seropositive at baseline.

Profiled with immunoSEQ multiplex PCR; TCRdb holds only in-frame clones, not every one. The data show about 190,000 clones, 90% to 95% seen once. The CDR3 length is 15 residues. Trimming took 0 bases from V and 2 from J, leaving 8 bases between them. Germline loops: CDR1 LGHDT, CDR2 YNNKEL (reference sequence). The chain recombines TRBV3-1 (or the pseudogene TRBV3-2) with TRBJ2-1; either TRBD1 or TRBD2 may fit D (5 bases each). The sequence was collected from an adult in good health. Material: peripheral blood, obtained on day 0 of AZD1222 vaccination. The CDR3 sequence: CASSQDRGAYNEQFF. CDR3 DNA: TGTGCCAGCAGCCAAGATAGGGGAGCCTACAATGAGCAGTTCTTC.